The present TCR beta chain was sequenced within a study of cytomegalovirus exposure and HLA in healthy donors. The study, taken as a whole, reports: Reports described diagnosis of cytomegalovirus status by the classifier as highly specific and sensitive. A few CMV-associated chains were confirmed in vitro to be specific for CMV antigens.

Of note for this clone: Antigen unknown.

With 60 Vbeta and 13 Jbeta primers, the PCR was carried out. As processed by the authors: It was a later analysis that counted 83 million or so unique TCR beta chains, of which some 10 million were shared. Sequenced by immunoSEQ multiplex PCR; TCRdb stores in-frame clones only, minus some. That table furnishes V, J and clone size, whereas the DNA furnished D and trimming. The sample consists of 130,000 to 150,000 clones, approximately 77% of them appearing once. The sample taken for sequencing was PBMCs. This TCR came from a woman between 50 and 59 years old in good health and CMV-seronegative.

CDR3 sequence (DNA): TGTGCCAGCAGTGACTCCTCTAGCGGGGGTATTGATACGCAGTATTTT. It translates to CASSDSSSGGIDTQYF. V is TRBV6-4 and J is TRBJ2-3; 10 bases agree with TRBD2. Looked up from germline, CDR1 is MRHNA and CDR2 is SNTAGT. V gave up 0 bases and J gave up 6 bases; unmatched junction bases: 6. This CDR3 contains 16 residues.